This T cell receptor beta chain appears in the sequencing data of a study of shared clonotypes between healthy human individuals. CDR1 is MNHNY and CDR2 is SVGAGI in the germline V gene (reference sequence). V lost 9 bases and J 5 bases, leaving 17 bases between the germline ends. The CDR3 loop spans 14 amino acids. Assay: immunoSEQ multiplex PCR; the TCRdb copy retains only in-frame clones and omits some. The sample contains millions of clones, around nine tenths of which appear only once. This chain uses TRBV6-6 with TRBJ1-5, with unresolved D. The material sequenced was naive CD4+ T cells sorted from blood. Described subset: CD45RA+ positively selected. This clonotype originated in a man between 18 and 35 years old in good health. CDR3 residues: CASSSTAVDQPQHF. CDR3 DNA: TGTGCCAGTAGCTCCACAGCGGTCGATCAGCCCCAGCATTTT.